This T cell receptor beta chain derives from a study of patients and donors after allogeneic stem cell transplantation. V lost 0 bases and J lost 4, with 6 bases in between. From germline, CDR1 is MGHRA and CDR2 YSYEKL. The CDR3 runs to 13 residues. A single record per CDR3 protein comes from TCRdb applying MiXCR to the RT-PCR reads. The sample shows about 74,000 distinct CDR3 sequences, roughly 29% of them seen only once. The sequenced sample consisted of blood, either unsorted or a sorted T cell fraction (not recorded which). This clonotype was sampled from a human donor who was either an allogeneic HSCT recipient or a stem cell or donor lymphocyte infusion donor (not recorded which). It is not recorded whose cells these are; they may come from a transplant donor. The chain employs TRBV4-1 and TRBJ1-1; tentative D call: TRBD1 (6 bases). CDR3 nucleotides: TGCGCCAGCAGCCAAGACAGGGGCACTGAAGCTTTCTTT. Its translation: CASSQDRGTEAFF.